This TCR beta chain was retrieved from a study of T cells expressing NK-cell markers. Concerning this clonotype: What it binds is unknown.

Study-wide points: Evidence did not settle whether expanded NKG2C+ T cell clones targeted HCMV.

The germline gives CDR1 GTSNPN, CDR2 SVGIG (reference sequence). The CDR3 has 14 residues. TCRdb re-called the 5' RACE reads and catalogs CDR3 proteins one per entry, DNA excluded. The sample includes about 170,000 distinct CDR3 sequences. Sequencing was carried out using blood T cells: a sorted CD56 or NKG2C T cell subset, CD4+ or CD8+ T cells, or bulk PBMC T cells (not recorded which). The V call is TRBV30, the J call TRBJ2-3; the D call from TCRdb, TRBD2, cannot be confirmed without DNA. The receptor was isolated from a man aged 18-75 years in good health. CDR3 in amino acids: CAWRAGWGTDTQYF.